Following are 20 T cell receptor beta chains from one sample sequenced in a study of blood T cell repertoires in COVID-19 (dated by TCRdb to 2018 to 2021). Libraries were built with the immunoSEQ multiplex PCR assay. This is the immuneACCESS table as TCRdb keeps it, with only in-frame sequences that have V and J called. A part of the clones is gone; compared with another copy, unresolved V genes explain less than half, and the rest is unexplained. The table for this sample lists around 50,000 clones; 75% to 90% of them were counted only once. The ten top clones hold around 20% of the sample. The sequenced material came from peripheral blood. Receptors were obtained from a woman older than 75 with COVID-19, enrolled during active disease.

This clone was observed a single time. This chain connects TRBV7-2 to TRBJ2-4; 9 positions agree with TRBD2. CDR3 length equals 15 residues. The V segment lost 5 bases and the J segment 1 base; nucleotides outside the gene matches: 3. CDR1 is SGHTA and CDR2 is FQGNSA in the germline V gene. CDR3 amino acids: CASSTGTSAKNIQYF. CDR3 in DNA: TGTGCCAGCAGCACAGGGACTAGCGCCAAAAACATTCAGTACTTC.

V gene TRBV4-1 combines with J gene TRBJ2-7, with 10 bases identical to TRBD2. V was clipped by 3 bases and J by 5 bases; unmatched bases: 7. CDR1 and CDR2 (germline): MGHRA, YSYEKL. There are 15 residues in the CDR3. In DNA form, the CDR3 reads TGCGCCAGCAGCCACAGGACTAGCGGTTTTGACGAGCAGTACTTC. Translation: CASSHRTSGFDEQYF.

The V call is TRBV24-1, the J call TRBJ1-1, with 7 bases fitting TRBD1. The CDR3 consists of 12 residues. Per germline, CDR1 KGHDR and CDR2 SFDVKD. The trim removed 4 bases at V and 11 bases at J, leaving 6 bases unmatched. CDR3 nucleotides: TGTGCCACCAGTGACACACAGGGGAAGGCTTTCTTT. Its translation: CATSDTQGKAFF.

This clone was seen only once. The chain uses TRBV19 and TRBJ1-5; D is unresolved. Germline V gene sequence: CDR1 LNHDA, CDR2 SQIVND (reference sequence). Between the trimmed V and J ends, which lost 6 bases and 2 bases, there was a span of 20 bases. The CDR3 is 17 amino acids. The CDR3 loop reads CASRAPLSGGRNQPQHF. CDR3 DNA sequence: TGTGCCAGTAGGGCCCCCCTTTCGGGAGGTCGCAATCAGCCCCAGCATTTT.

The V and J genes are TRBV3-1 (or the pseudogene TRBV3-2) and TRBJ2-3, with 10 nucleotides matching TRBD2. After removal of 2 bases from V and 0 bases from J, the junction contained 11 bases not matched to a gene. Germline loops: CDR1 LGHDT, CDR2 YNNKEL (reference sequence). The CDR3 extends over 19 amino acids. CDR3 residues: CASSQRPSGGIHSTDTQYF. The CDR3, as DNA: TGTGCCAGCAGCCAACGGCCTAGCGGGGGAATACATAGCACAGATACGCAGTATTTT.

V is TRBV30 and J is TRBJ1-5; TRBD1 might be the D (5 bases). V was trimmed by 3 bases and J by 5 bases, leaving 11 bases between them. CDR3 size: 13 residues. CDR1 and CDR2 from the germline V gene are GTSNPN and SVGIG (reference sequence). As DNA, the CDR3 is TGTGCCTGGAGCGACAGCCCGGATCAGCCCCAGCATTTT. Translated, it gives CAWSDSPDQPQHF.

The V call is TRBV7-9, the J call TRBJ2-2, with TRBD1 matching over 8 bases. In germline, CDR1 is SEHNR, CDR2 FQNEAQ (reference sequence). The CDR3 totals 16 residues. With V trimmed by 0 bases and J by 4 bases, 4 bases remained unmatched. CDR3 sequence (DNA): TGTGCCAGCAGCTTAGCGTCAGGGGGCGGCACCGGGGAGCTGTTTTTT. It encodes CASSLASGGGTGELFF.

The gene calls are TRBV12-3 or TRBV12-4 and TRBJ1-2; the match to TRBD1 covers 9 bases. Unmatched junction bases numbered 4, after V lost 5 bases and J lost 6 bases. The CDR3 loop spans 13 amino acids. The CDR3: CASSPRDRDGYTF. CDR3 nucleotides: TGTGCCAGCAGTCCCCGGGACAGGGATGGCTACACCTTC.

The chain couples TRBV12-3 or TRBV12-4 to TRBJ1-2; D is uncertain. Trimming cost V 3 bases and J 4 bases, with 9 bases left between them. CDR3 length equals 13 residues. The CDR3 nucleotides read TGTGCCAGCAGTTTTGAGGGAATCTATGGCTACACCTTC. Translation: CASSFEGIYGYTF.

The V and J genes are TRBV7-8 and TRBJ2-7, with D possibly being TRBD2 (5 bases). CDR1 is SGHVS, CDR2 FQNEAQ, per germline. V was pared by 5 bases and J by 4 bases, with 27 bases between. This CDR3 has 18 amino acids. CDR3 coding DNA: TGTGCCAGCAGCCCCCACGAGCCGGGTCCTACAACGGGGTACGAGCAGTACTTC. It codes for CASSPHEPGPTTGYEQYF.

V is TRBV19 and J is TRBJ1-4, with D unresolved. The CDR3 length is 14 residues. The germline V gene has CDR1 LNHDA and CDR2 SQIVND (reference sequence). The V and J ends lost 3 bases and 0 bases respectively, with 5 bases between them. The CDR3 region has the DNA TGTGCCAGTAGTATTCAGTCAACTAATGAAAAACTGTTTTTT. Encoded protein: CASSIQSTNEKLFF.

The chain recombines TRBV30 with TRBJ1-1, with 9 bases fitting TRBD1. This CDR3 is 14 amino acids long. Per germline, CDR1 GTSNPN and CDR2 SVGIG (reference sequence). Trimming took 4 bases from V and 10 from J; bases not matched to a gene: 13. Here the CDR3 DNA reads TGTGCCTGGAATAACCGGGGACAGGGAAGGAGAGCTTTCTTT. Translating it yields CAWNNRGQGRRAFF.

As DNA, the CDR3 is TGTGCCAGCAGAGTAAGCGGGGGGGCCATCGGGGAGCTGTTTTTT. It is translated as CASRVSGGAIGELFF. This chain joins TRBV6-5 and TRBJ2-2; 10 nucleotides match TRBD2. Germline assignment: CDR1 MNHEY and CDR2 SVGAGI. The CDR3 runs to 15 residues. Trimming cost V 6 bases and J 7 bases; bases outside gene matches: 8.

V usage is TRBV19 and J usage is TRBJ2-5, with 10 bases lining up with TRBD1. With 5 bases clipped from V and 3 bases from J, the junction kept 12 bases outside the gene matches. The CDR3 has 17 amino acids. Germline lookup yields CDR1 LNHDA and CDR2 SQIVND (reference sequence). The CDR3 DNA reads TGTGCCAGTAGTCCTCTATTGGACAGGGGGATCGAAGAGACCCAGTACTTC. Amino acid sequence: CASSPLLDRGIEETQYF.

The table lists this clone with a few counts. The V and J genes are TRBV21-1 and TRBJ1-6; the table gives TRBD1 as D, unverified against the DNA. TRBV21-1 is marked as a pseudogene. This CDR3 is 17 amino acids long. CDR3 loop: CASSKGDRVCYNSPLHF. The CDR3 DNA reads as TGTGCCAGCAGCAAAGGAGACAGGGTTTGCTATAATTCACCCCTCCACTTT.

V usage is TRBV30 and J usage is TRBJ2-4; D is perhaps TRBD2 (6 bases). Germline V gene data show CDR1 as GTSNPN and CDR2 as SVGIG (reference sequence). Trimming took 8 bases from V and 7 from J, leaving 12 bases between them. The CDR3 has 11 residues. The CDR3 DNA reads TGTGCCCTGCAGGGAGGCAACATTCAGTACTTC. As protein: CALQGGNIQYF.

This CDR3 is CASSKNTEAFF. CDR3 sequence (DNA): TGTGCCAGTAGTAAGAACACTGAAGCTTTCTTT. The chain is built from TRBV5-6 and TRBJ1-1; D uncertain. V lost 8 bases, J lost 1 base, and 6 bases lay in between. From germline, CDR1 is SGHDT and CDR2 YYEEEE. This CDR3 contains 11 residues.

Only one count was recorded for this clone. The chain recombines TRBV27 with TRBJ1-2, with TRBD1 matching 9 bases. From germline, CDR1 is MNHEY and CDR2 SMNVEV (reference sequence). The J segment lost 1 base and the V segment lost 1 base, leaving 7 bases of the junction unmatched. CDR3 length equals 17 residues. CDR3: CASSLYARDRVNYGYTF. CDR3 DNA: TGTGCCAGCAGTTTATACGCCCGGGACAGGGTTAACTATGGCTACACCTTC.

This chain links TRBV6-2 or TRBV6-3 with TRBJ1-6; maybe TRBD1 (6 bases). Germline CDR1 reads MNHEY; CDR2 reads SVGEGT. V shed 4 bases and J shed 5 bases, with 12 bases lying between them. The CDR3 is made up of 15 amino acids. This CDR3 is CASSSGQFNNSPLHF. CDR3 DNA sequence: TGTGCCAGCAGTTCAGGACAGTTTAATAATTCACCCCTCCACTTT.

The V call is TRBV5-1, the J call TRBJ2-2; 8 nucleotides agree with TRBD2. The CDR3 covers 15 residues. The germline CDR1 and CDR2 sequences are SGHRS and YFSETQ. The V gene end was trimmed by 2 bases and the J gene end by 5 bases; junction bases not matched to a gene: 5. CDR3 DNA sequence: TGCGCCAGCAGCTTCTTAGCGGGGTCGACCGGGGAGCTGTTTTTT. Translation: CASSFLAGSTGELFF.